The 9 T cell receptor beta chains below all came from one sample that was sequenced in a study of response to subunit inactivated influenza vaccine. TCRdb reprocessed the RT-PCR reads with MiXCR, giving one entry per CDR3 protein. Counted here are roughly 760,000 distinct CDR3 sequences, 21% occurring once; the ten biggest clones make up roughly 10%. Sequencing was performed on PBMCs from blood, taken approximately 5 days after vaccination. The receptors come from a man in his fifties or sixties who received an inactivated influenza vaccine.

The chain employs TRBV11-2 and TRBJ2-7; 10 bases are a match to TRBD1. The CDR3 is 15 residues long. The V gene's germline CDR1 is SGHAT and CDR2 FQNNGV. The V and J ends lost 2 bases and 8 bases, in that order; junction bases with no gene match: 9. CDR3 sequence reads: CASSLPGQGHGKQYF. CDR3 coding DNA: TGTGCCAGCAGCTTACCGGGACAGGGGCACGGCAAGCAGTACTTC. Full variable domain (outside the CDR3, taken from reference TRBV11-2 and TRBJ2-7): EAGVAQSPRYKIIEKRQSVAFWCNPISGHATLYWYQQILGQGPKLLIQFQNNGVVDDSQLPKDRFSAERLKGVDSTLKIQPAKLEDSAVYLCASSLPGQGHGKQYFGPGTRLTVT.

This clonotype was counted a few times. The chain carries TRBV11-2 and TRBJ2-3; weak D call: TRBD2 (5 bases). CDR3 length equals 14 residues. Germline assignment: CDR1 SGHAT and CDR2 FQNNGV. The ends were cut back, 0 bases at V and 5 bases at J, with 9 bases in the middle. CDR3 amino acids: CASSLERSGDTQYF. Written as DNA, the CDR3 is TGTGCCAGCAGCTTAGAAAGGAGCGGAGATACGCAGTATTTT.

This clonotype was seen only a few times. The chain employs TRBV7-9 and TRBJ1-6; D may be TRBD1 (6 bases). V was clipped by 1 base and J by 9 bases, with 13 bases between them. The CDR3 consists of 15 residues. Germline loops: CDR1 SEHNR, CDR2 FQNEAQ (reference sequence). The CDR3 region is CASSLVSGAGSPLHF. The CDR3 nucleotides are TGTGCCAGCAGCTTAGTCTCAGGGGCGGGTTCACCCCTCCACTTT.

This chain uses TRBV20-1 with TRBJ2-2; D possibly corresponds to TRBD1 (6 bases). CDR1 DFQATT and CDR2 SNEGSKA come from the germline V gene (reference sequence). Trimming removed 3 bases from V and 6 bases from J, with 8 bases in between. The CDR3 consists of 12 residues. For the CDR3, the DNA is TGCAGTGCTAGGGGGACATCCGGGGAGCTGTTTTTT. It specifies CSARGTSGELFF.

This clonotype was seen a few times. The rearrangement joins TRBV5-1 to TRBJ2-3; D is uncertain. The CDR3 is made up of 15 amino acids. Germline V gene lookup returns CDR1 SGHRS and CDR2 YFSETQ. V was pared by 4 bases and J by 0 bases, with 12 bases between. The CDR3 DNA is TGCGCCAGCAGCGCCTTATTTGGTAGCACAGATACGCAGTATTTT. Translating it yields CASSALFGSTDTQYF. The whole variable domain, remainder taken from reference TRBV5-1 and TRBJ2-3, is KAGVTQTPRYLIKTRGQQVTLSCSPISGHRSVSWYQQTPGQGLQFLFEYFSETQRNKGNFPGRFSGRQFSNSRSEMNVSTLELGDSALYLCASSALFGSTDTQYFGPGTRLTVL.

The table lists this clonotype with a few counts. This chain links TRBV27 with TRBJ2-1; 8 bases are a match to TRBD1. J lost 9 bases, V lost 5 bases, and 6 bases had no gene match. The germline V gene encodes CDR1 MNHEY and CDR2 SMNVEV (reference sequence). The CDR3 runs 13 residues. CDR3 sequence reads: CASSPDRVAEQFF. Written as DNA, the CDR3 is TGTGCCAGCAGTCCGGACAGGGTGGCTGAGCAGTTCTTC.

This clonotype was recorded a few times. V gene TRBV5-1 combines with J gene TRBJ1-1; 7 bases fit TRBD1. With V trimmed by 4 bases and J by 0 bases, 6 bases remained unmatched. CDR3 size: 15 residues. Germline V gives CDR1 SGHRS, CDR2 YFSETQ. CDR3 region: CASSDGQAMNTEAFF. CDR3 DNA sequence: TGCGCCAGCAGCGATGGACAGGCCATGAACACTGAAGCTTTCTTT.

V and J are TRBV7-6 and TRBJ2-2; D not certain. With 7 bases removed from V and 0 bases from J, the gap between germline ends came to 9 bases. The CDR3 length is 14 residues. Germline values: CDR1 SGHVS, CDR2 FNYEAQ. This CDR3 reads CASKLETNTGELFF. CDR3 DNA sequence: TGTGCCAGCAAATTGGAGACGAACACCGGGGAGCTGTTTTTT.

This clonotype has a handful of counts. The V and J genes are TRBV20-1 and TRBJ2-1, with 8 nucleotides matching TRBD2. Germline CDR1 DFQATT, CDR2 SNEGSKA (reference sequence). The CDR3 spans 16 residues. The V gene end was trimmed by 6 bases and the J gene end by 0 bases; junction bases not matched to a gene: 10. CDR3 bases: TGCAGTGCCCCCCTGCGGCTAGCGGGCTCCTACAATGAGCAGTTCTTC. Its translation is CSAPLRLAGSYNEQFF.